The T cell receptor beta chain under discussion was sequenced for a study of blood T cell repertoires in COVID-19. Study background: T cells, B-cell-depleted T cells, or PBMCs provided the cDNA or gDNA that served as material.

Profiled with immunoSEQ multiplex PCR; TCRdb holds only in-frame clones, not every one. The profile shows about 300,000 clones, roughly 86% of them singletons. V was shortened by 2 bases and J by 1 base, with 7 bases between the two germline ends. The CDR3 totals 14 residues. CDR1 is SNHLY, CDR2 FYNNEI, per germline. The sequence came from a woman aged 50 to 60 with acute or convalescent COVID-19. Input material: peripheral blood. This sequence joins TRBV2 and TRBJ2-3; D gene uncertain. CDR3 nucleotide sequence: TGTGCCAGCAGTGAACAGATTCGCACAGATACGCAGTATTTT. Protein sequence: CASSEQIRTDTQYF.